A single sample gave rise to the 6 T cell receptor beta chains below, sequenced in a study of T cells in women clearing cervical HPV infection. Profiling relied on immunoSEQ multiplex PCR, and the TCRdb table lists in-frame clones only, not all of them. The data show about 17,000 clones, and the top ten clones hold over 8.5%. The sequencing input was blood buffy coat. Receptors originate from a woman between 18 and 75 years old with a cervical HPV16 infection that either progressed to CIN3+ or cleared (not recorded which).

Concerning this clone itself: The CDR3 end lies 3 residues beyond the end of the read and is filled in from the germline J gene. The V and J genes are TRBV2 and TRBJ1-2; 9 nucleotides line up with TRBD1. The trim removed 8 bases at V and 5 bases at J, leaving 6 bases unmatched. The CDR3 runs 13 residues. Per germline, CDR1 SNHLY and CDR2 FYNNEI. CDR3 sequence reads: CASVWDRDYGYTF. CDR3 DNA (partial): TGTGCCAGCGTTTGGGACAGGGATTATGGC.

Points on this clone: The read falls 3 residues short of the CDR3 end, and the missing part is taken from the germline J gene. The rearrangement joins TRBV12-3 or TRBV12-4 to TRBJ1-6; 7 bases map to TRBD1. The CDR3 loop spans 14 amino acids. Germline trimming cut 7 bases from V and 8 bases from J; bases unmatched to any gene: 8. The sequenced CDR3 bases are TGTGCCAGCAATAGACAGGGCCTCGATTCACCC. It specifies CASNRQGLDSP. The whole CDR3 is CASNRQGLDSPLHF.

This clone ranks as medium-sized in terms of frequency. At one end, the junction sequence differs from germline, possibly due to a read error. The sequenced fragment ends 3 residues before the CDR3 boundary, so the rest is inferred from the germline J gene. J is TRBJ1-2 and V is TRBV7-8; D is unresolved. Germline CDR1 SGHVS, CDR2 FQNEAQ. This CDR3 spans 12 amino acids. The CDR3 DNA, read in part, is TGTGCCAGCAGCGTAGCCACTTATGGC. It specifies CASSVATYG. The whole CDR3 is CASSVATYGYTF.

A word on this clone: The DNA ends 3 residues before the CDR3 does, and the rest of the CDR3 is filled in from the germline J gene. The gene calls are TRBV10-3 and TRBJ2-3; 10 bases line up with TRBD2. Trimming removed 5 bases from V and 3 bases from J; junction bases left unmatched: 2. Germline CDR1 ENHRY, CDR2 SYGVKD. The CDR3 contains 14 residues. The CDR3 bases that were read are TGTGCCATCAGTAGCGGGGGGGTAACAGATACG. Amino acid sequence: CAISSGGVTDT. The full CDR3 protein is CAISSGGVTDTQYF.

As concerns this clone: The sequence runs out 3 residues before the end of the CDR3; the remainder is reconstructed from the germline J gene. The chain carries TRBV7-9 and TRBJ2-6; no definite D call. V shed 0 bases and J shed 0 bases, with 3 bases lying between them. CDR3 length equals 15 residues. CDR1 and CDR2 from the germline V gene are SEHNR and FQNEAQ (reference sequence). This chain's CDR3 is CASSLAGSGANVLTF. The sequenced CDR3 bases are TGTGCCAGCAGCTTAGCCGGCTCTGGGGCCAACGTC.

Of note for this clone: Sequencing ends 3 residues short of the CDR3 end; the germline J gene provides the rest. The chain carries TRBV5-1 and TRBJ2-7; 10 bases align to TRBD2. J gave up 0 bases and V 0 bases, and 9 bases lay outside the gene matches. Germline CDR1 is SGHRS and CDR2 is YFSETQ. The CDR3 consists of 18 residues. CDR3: CASSLVLGLAALSYEQYF. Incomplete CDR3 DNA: TGCGCCAGCAGCTTGGTCCTCGGACTAGCGGCTCTCTCCTACGAG.